This paragraph covers one T cell receptor (beta chain) sequence. Its antigen remains unknown. The record originates from a study of cytomegalovirus exposure and HLA in healthy donors. Study at large: Out of approximately 170 million T cells, an earlier analysis found some 120 million unique TCR beta sequences in total. Study results and limitations: As a later analysis revealed, most CMV-associated TCR beta chains appeared HLA-restricted. Using a false discovery rate of 0.05, a later analysis showed that approximately 17,000 TCR beta sequences were associated with HLA alleles.

This PCR relied on a set of 60 Vbeta primers and 13 Jbeta primers. Produced via immunoSEQ multiplex PCR; TCRdb's table is partial and in-frame only. This table holds approximately 160,000 clones, around 85% found once. Germline assignment: CDR1 SGHRS and CDR2 YFSETQ. The J segment lost 4 bases and the V segment lost 4 bases, leaving 6 bases of the junction unmatched. CDR3 length equals 14 residues. The sequence was collected from a man aged 50-60 years in good health and CMV-seropositive. The sequenced sample consisted of PBMCs. The rearrangement joins TRBV5-1 to TRBJ2-5; 8 bases are a match to TRBD1. CDR3 nucleotide sequence: TGCGCCAGCAGCGAACAGGGACAGGTAGAGACCCAGTACTTC. Translation: CASSEQGQVETQYF. The complete variable domain, with remaining parts taken from reference TRBV5-1 and TRBJ2-5, reads KAGVTQTPRYLIKTRGQQVTLSCSPISGHRSVSWYQQTPGQGLQFLFEYFSETQRNKGNFPGRFSGRQFSNSRSEMNVSTLELGDSALYLCASSEQGQVETQYFGPGTRLLVL.